The 24 T cell receptor beta chains below come from one sample, sequenced in a study of blood T cell repertoires in COVID-19. The data were produced by immunoSEQ multiplex PCR, yet TCRdb's version contains in-frame clones alone and is incomplete. Among about 210,000 clones, around 91% were seen once, and the ten largest hold about 5%. Sequenced sample: peripheral blood. The source is a woman aged 40 to 55 with acute or convalescent COVID-19.

This chain uses TRBV11-2 with TRBJ1-1, with 8 bases identical to TRBD1. There are 13 residues in the CDR3. CDR1 is SGHAT, CDR2 FQNNGV, per germline. The J segment lost 8 bases and the V segment lost 7 bases, leaving 9 bases of the junction unmatched. CDR3: CASTEAGGVEAFF. In DNA, the CDR3 is TGTGCCAGCACCGAAGCAGGGGGCGTAGAAGCTTTCTTT.

The rearrangement uses TRBV24-1 and TRBJ2-7, with D perhaps matching TRBD1 (6 bases). V was clipped by 3 bases and J by 3 bases, with 14 bases between them. CDR1 is KGHDR and CDR2 is SFDVKD in the germline V gene. The CDR3 runs to 15 residues. CDR3 amino acids: CATSDPRVRGYEQYV. DNA for the CDR3: TGTGCCACCAGTGATCCGAGGGTCAGGGGCTACGAGCAGTACGTC.

This rearrangement joins TRBV9 to TRBJ2-2; TRBD1 matches 12 bases. V was pared by 4 bases and J by 5 bases, with 9 bases of the junction left unmatched. The CDR3 is 17 residues long. CDR1 SGDLS and CDR2 YYNGEE come from the germline V gene. The CDR3 here is CASSPYRDRGLTGELFF. In nucleotides, the CDR3 is TGTGCCAGCAGCCCATACCGGGACAGGGGGCTTACCGGGGAGCTGTTTTTT. The full variable domain, its missing parts supplied by reference TRBV9 and TRBJ2-2, is DSGVTQTPKHLITATGQRVTLRCSPRSGDLSVYWYQQSLDQGLQFLIQYYNGEERAKGNILERFSAQQFPDLHSELNLSSLELGDSALYFCASSPYRDRGLTGELFFGEGSRLTVL.

This sequence joins TRBV6-5 and TRBJ1-4; no firm D call. The CDR3 is 13 residues long. Germline V CDR1 and CDR2: MNHEY, SVGAGI. The V gene lost 6 bases and the J gene lost 6 bases, with 11 bases spanning the gap. CDR3 residues: CASRVKGDEKLFF. The CDR3 DNA reads TGTGCCAGCAGAGTGAAGGGAGATGAAAAACTGTTTTTT.

The chain uses TRBV12-3 or TRBV12-4 and TRBJ1-3, with D perhaps TRBD1 (6 bases). CDR3 length: 12 residues. Deletions cut 6 bases from V and 9 bases from J, with 12 bases between. CDR3 region: CASREQGVTIYF. The CDR3 bases are TGTGCCAGCAGAGAACAGGGAGTCACCATATATTTT.

The chain recombines TRBV4-1 with TRBJ1-2; TRBD1 matches at 7 bases. V lost 0 bases, J lost 4 bases, and 8 bases stayed unmatched. CDR3 length: 16 residues. Germline-derived CDR1 and CDR2 are MGHRA and YSYEKL. CDR3: CASSQDITGVAYGYTF. In DNA form, the CDR3 reads TGCGCCAGCAGCCAAGATATAACAGGGGTGGCCTATGGCTACACCTTC.

The chain uses TRBV5-1 and TRBJ1-2; 9 nucleotides agree with TRBD1. The CDR3 spans 17 residues. Per the germline V gene, CDR1 is SGHRS and CDR2 is YFSETQ. V lost 1 base to trimming and J lost 8 bases; unmatched junction nucleotides: 15. CDR3 nucleotides: TGCGCCAGCAGCTTGAGGGCCGTACAGGGGGCTCTAGACGGCTACACCTTC. This gives the protein CASSLRAVQGALDGYTF.

In DNA, the CDR3 is TGTGCCACCAGCAGAGAAGCCGGGGTTGGAAACACCATATATTTT. Its protein product is CATSREAGVGNTIYF. The V gene is TRBV15, the J gene TRBJ1-3; D ambiguous. Trimming left V 0 bases short and J 3 bases short, with 9 bases between. This CDR3 has 15 amino acids. CDR1 is LNHNV and CDR2 is YYDKDF in the germline V gene (reference sequence).

V gene TRBV12-3 or TRBV12-4 combines with J gene TRBJ2-5; 8 bases line up with TRBD1. Losses at the gene ends were 5 bases for V and 7 bases for J; bases not matched to a gene: 6. This CDR3 is built from 13 residues. Written as DNA, the CDR3 is TGTGCCAGCAGTAGCAGGGGGCAGGGGACCCAGTACTTC. Protein sequence: CASSSRGQGTQYF.

In its sample, this clone was seen once. The J gene is TRBJ2-3, the V gene TRBV11-3, with 9 bases lining up with TRBD2. Germline V CDR1 and CDR2: SGHNT, YENEEA. CDR3 size: 17 residues. Unmatched junction bases numbered 8, after V lost 1 base and J lost 3 bases. This CDR3 reads CASSLGGAGGPTDTQYF. The CDR3 bases are TGTGCCAGCAGCTTAGGCGGCGCGGGGGGGCCAACAGATACGCAGTATTTT.

In DNA form, the CDR3 reads TGCGCCAGCAGCCAAGATCCGTTCGGGGAAGCTGGCTACACCTTC. Its protein is CASSQDPFGEAGYTF. The chain recombines TRBV4-1 with TRBJ1-2; D gene unclear. Germline-derived CDR1 and CDR2 are MGHRA and YSYEKL. Trimming removed 0 bases from V and 7 bases from J, with 15 bases in between. The CDR3 totals 15 residues.

V is TRBV2 and J is TRBJ2-3; 13 bases fit TRBD2. V lost 6 bases, J lost 4 bases, and 13 bases stayed unmatched. Looked up from germline, CDR1 is SNHLY and CDR2 is FYNNEI. The CDR3 consists of 18 residues. The CDR3, as DNA: TGTGCCAGCAGCCTTACCCCGAGAACTAGCGGGGGGGCAGATACGCAGTATTTT. The encoded protein is CASSLTPRTSGGADTQYF.

The rearrangement uses TRBV12-3 or TRBV12-4 and TRBJ1-1; D may be TRBD1 (6 bases). V was pared by 11 bases and J by 6 bases, with 19 bases between. The CDR3 contains 13 residues. CDR3 region: CAQRARGLSEAFF. DNA of the CDR3: TGTGCCCAGCGTGCCAGGGGCTTATCTGAAGCTTTCTTT.

The chain employs TRBV7-9 and TRBJ1-3; 7 bases are a match to TRBD1. With 5 bases clipped from V and 3 bases from J, the junction kept 4 bases outside the gene matches. CDR1 is SEHNR, CDR2 FQNEAQ, per germline (reference sequence). The CDR3 covers 14 residues. CDR3 bases: TGTGCCAGCAGCCCGACAGGGAGTGGAAACACCATATATTTT. This sequence encodes CASSPTGSGNTIYF.

This clone was counted a few times. This chain uses TRBV4-2 with TRBJ1-1, with 7 bases aligning to TRBD1. V dropped 2 bases and J dropped 0; count of bases not matched to a gene: 3. CDR1 LGHNA and CDR2 YNFKEQ come from the germline V gene. The length of the CDR3 is 15 residues. CDR3 DNA sequence: TGTGCCAGCAGCCAATTGGGACAGATGAACACTGAAGCTTTCTTT. The encoded protein is CASSQLGQMNTEAFF.

J is TRBJ1-4 and V is TRBV29-1; 10 bases are shared with TRBD1. The CDR3 runs to 15 residues. Losses at the gene ends were 5 bases for V and 5 bases for J; bases not matched to a gene: 8. The germline V gene encodes CDR1 SQVTM and CDR2 ANQGSEA. CDR3 DNA: TGCAGCGTTCGAGACCCGGGACAGGGGAATGAAAAACTGTTTTTT. Its translation: CSVRDPGQGNEKLFF. Complete variable domain (other parts from reference TRBV29-1 and TRBJ1-4): SAVISQKPSRDICQRGTSLTIQCQVDSQVTMMFWYRQQPGQSLTLIATANQGSEATYESGFVIDKFPISRPNLTFSTLTVSNMSPEDSSIYLCSVRDPGQGNEKLFFGSGTQLSVL.

The rearrangement links TRBV11-2 to TRBJ1-3; no clear D gene. Trimming left V 1 base short and J 0 bases short, with 7 bases between. The germline V gene has CDR1 SGHAT and CDR2 FQNNGV. This CDR3 contains 15 residues. CDR3 loop: CASSLGSDSGNTIYF. The CDR3 nucleotides read TGTGCCAGCAGCTTAGGCAGCGACTCTGGAAACACCATATATTTT.

The chain joins TRBV6-5 to TRBJ1-4; TRBD1 agrees at 10 bases. The germline gives CDR1 MNHEY, CDR2 SVGAGI. After removal of 6 bases from V and 12 bases from J, the junction contained 7 bases not matched to a gene. CDR3 size: 13 residues. The DNA for the CDR3 is TGTGCCAGCAGGCTAGGACAGGGGGGTGAACTGTTTTTT. It codes for CASRLGQGGELFF.

The chain is built from TRBV3-1 (or the pseudogene TRBV3-2) and TRBJ1-2; no firm D call. The germline V and J ends were trimmed by 2 bases and 8 bases, with 15 bases remaining between them. The CDR3 covers 14 residues. CDR1 is LGHDT, CDR2 YNNKEL, per germline (reference sequence). CDR3 nucleotides: TGTGCCAGCAGCCAATCTAATATCCCGGGGGGCTACACCTTC. Residues: CASSQSNIPGGYTF.

For the CDR3, the DNA is TGTGCCAGTAGTGCCCGGTTCGGTGAAAAACTGTTTTTT. This translates into CASSARFGEKLFF. The genes are TRBV19 and TRBJ1-4; no clear D. The V and J ends lost 5 bases and 7 bases respectively, with 11 bases between them. The CDR3 runs to 13 residues. From germline, CDR1 is LNHDA and CDR2 SQIVND (reference sequence).

The chain joins TRBV9 to TRBJ2-1; TRBD2 matches at 8 bases. J gave up 3 bases and V 3 bases, and 5 bases lay outside the gene matches. The CDR3 contains 15 residues. The V gene's germline CDR1 is SGDLS and CDR2 YYNGEE. The CDR3 sequence: CASSESGTSYNEQFF. In DNA form, the CDR3 reads TGTGCCAGCAGCGAATCCGGGACTAGCTACAATGAGCAGTTCTTC.

This sequence joins TRBV3-1 (or the pseudogene TRBV3-2) and TRBJ2-2; TRBD2 agrees at 8 bases. Germline CDR1 and CDR2: LGHDT and YNNKEL (reference sequence). The junction had 8 bases not matched to a gene; V was cut back by 4 bases and J by 4 bases. There are 16 residues in the CDR3. The CDR3 coding sequence is TGTGCCAGCAGCCGCACACCCGGGACTAGCACCGGGGAGCTGTTTTTT. Translating it yields CASSRTPGTSTGELFF.

This chain uses TRBV4-1 with TRBJ1-4; TRBD1 matches at 8 bases. Germline V gene sequence: CDR1 MGHRA, CDR2 YSYEKL. The ends lost 1 base at V and 8 bases at J; junction bases unmatched: 6. This CDR3 contains 15 residues. This CDR3 reads CASSQVDRDEEKLFF. In DNA, the CDR3 is TGCGCCAGCAGCCAAGTGGACAGGGACGAAGAAAAACTGTTTTTT.

This chain uses TRBV5-4 with TRBJ1-4; D is uncertain. The CDR3 loop spans 13 amino acids. Germline V lookup: CDR1 SGHNT, CDR2 YYREEE (reference sequence). V shed 0 bases and J shed 8 bases, with 8 bases lying between them. The CDR3 DNA follows: TGTGCCAGCAGCTTGGAAGGAGTCGAAAAACTGTTTTTT. It encodes CASSLEGVEKLFF.